The clone carrying this TCR beta chain was seen repeatedly, ten times or more. Its matching antigen is unknown. When naive CD8 T cells were sorted, they were gated as CD8+CD4-CCR7+CD45RA+. This entry comes from a study of molecular identifiers for immune sequencing clone quantification. The V and J ends lost 5 bases and 4 bases, in that order; junction bases with no gene match: 5. CDR3 size: 14 residues. Bulk libraries came from a prior protocol with listed TCR primers. MiXCR was run by TCRdb on the PCR reads, yielding one entry per CDR3 protein. The sample includes over 85,000 distinct CDR3 sequences, around 23% seen only once; the top ten take more than 0.85%. Study-level findings and limits: Clones above 20 RNA copies held over 98% of effector molecules, under 1% in naive cells. Spiked TCR RNA from one Jurkat cell reportedly showed up when mixed among one million naive cells.

The chain joins TRBV12-3 or TRBV12-4 to TRBJ2-7; 10 bases match TRBD1. Sequencing input: naive CD8+ T cells from blood, with Jurkat cell RNA spiked in. As for subset: FACS-sorted CD8+CD4-CCR7+CD45RA+ naive T cells. This sequence was found in a human donor in good health. Some libraries in this study had Jurkat cell RNA spiked in. The CDR3 nucleotides read TGTGCCAGCAGTCCCGGGACAGGGGATTACGAGCAGTACTTC. Protein product: CASSPGTGDYEQYF.